The text below deals with one T cell receptor (beta chain). This record comes from a study of PD-1 blockade in mismatch repair-deficient tumors. Assay: immunoSEQ multiplex PCR; the TCRdb copy retains only in-frame clones and omits some. The sample yields approximately 50,000 clones, around 82% seen once. J lost 3 bases, V lost 5 bases, and 8 bases had no gene match. Per the germline V gene, CDR1 is SGHRS and CDR2 is YFSETQ. The CDR3 sequence is 15 residues long. The sequence came from an adult with mismatch repair-deficient cancer. Sequencing was performed on peripheral blood, taken 4 weeks after starting pembrolizumab. V gene TRBV5-1 combines with J gene TRBJ1-5, with 7 bases lining up with TRBD1. The CDR3 protein is CASRPGGMDNQPQHF. The CDR3, as DNA: TGCGCCAGCAGGCCAGGGGGAATGGACAATCAGCCCCAGCATTTT.